This passage covers 2 T cell receptor beta chains from one sample sequenced in a study of early T cells in non-severe SARS-CoV-2 infection. TCRdb called the 5' RACE reads again in MiXCR, with one record for every CDR3 protein. The sample lists more than 45,000 distinct CDR3 sequences, around an eighth occurring once. Sequences were obtained from whole blood. Every receptor here comes from an adult who was a healthcare worker with PCR-confirmed SARS-CoV-2 infection or an uninfected control (not recorded which).

The sample holds a few counts of this clonotype. The J gene is TRBJ1-1, the V gene TRBV29-1; D may be TRBD1 (6 bases). The V gene's germline CDR1 is SQVTM and CDR2 ANQGSEA. The CDR3 is 15 amino acids. V was trimmed by 5 bases and J by 0 bases, leaving 16 bases between them. The CDR3 spells CSVLVQGSLNTEAFF. DNA of the CDR3: TGCAGCGTTTTGGTCCAGGGGAGCTTGAACACTGAAGCTTTCTTT.

The chain couples TRBV7-9 to TRBJ1-1; D might be TRBD1 (5 bases). Germline CDR1 is SEHNR and CDR2 is FQNEAQ (reference sequence). Between the trimmed V and J ends, which lost 1 base and 2 bases, there was a span of 23 bases. This CDR3 contains 19 residues. CDR3 coding DNA: TGTGCCAGCAGCTTAGGATTCGGTTTTATGGGGACGGGAAACACTGAAGCTTTCTTT. Residues: CASSLGFGFMGTGNTEAFF. Drawing the rest from reference TRBV7-9 and TRBJ1-1, the complete variable domain is DTGVSQNPRHKITKRGQNVTFRCDPISEHNRLYWYRQTLGQGPEFLTYFQNEAQLEKSRLLSDRFSAERPKGSFSTLEIQRTEQGDSAMYLCASSLGFGFMGTGNTEAFFGQGTRLTVV.